A selection of T cell receptor beta chains follows, all from one sample in a study of blood T cell repertoires in COVID-19. Here immunoSEQ multiplex PCR was the method, and the copy in TCRdb shows in-frame clones only, minus some. The sample lists about 170,000 clones, around 81% occurring once. The source material was peripheral blood. These receptors were collected from a human donor with acute or convalescent COVID-19. The donor label of this sample is uncertain. CDR3s include the opening cysteine and the closing phenylalanine or tryptophan.

V	J	CDR3
TRBV5-1	TRBJ2-3	CASSSQGWTDTQYF
TRBV5-1	TRBJ1-2	CASSPGNMNYGYTF
TRBV6-5	TRBJ2-7	CASSYDRGAYEQYF
TRBV30	TRBJ2-5	CAWSAKGTGQETQYF
TRBV6-5	TRBJ1-2	CASSQGAGYGYTF
TRBV2	TRBJ2-1	CASSGGGAYNEQFF
TRBV5-4	TRBJ2-5	CASSPRTGHQETQYF
TRBV5-1	TRBJ1-1	CASSATDGGVTEAFF
TRBV7-3	TRBJ2-1	CASSSGLAGVIADEQFF
TRBV6-1	TRBJ1-2	CASSEAAAYSGGYGYTF
TRBV5-8	TRBJ1-6	CASSLTGNSPLHF
TRBV19	TRBJ1-4	CASRPGTATNEKLFF
TRBV19	TRBJ2-2	CASSLSGGSGELFF
TRBV28	TRBJ2-1	CASSDRTSGRVSGEQFF
TRBV5-6	TRBJ2-7	CASSPPQGPNEQYF
TRBV5-1	TRBJ1-1	CASSLAVTGGTEAFF
TRBV7-8	TRBJ1-5	CASSSGVSNQPQHF